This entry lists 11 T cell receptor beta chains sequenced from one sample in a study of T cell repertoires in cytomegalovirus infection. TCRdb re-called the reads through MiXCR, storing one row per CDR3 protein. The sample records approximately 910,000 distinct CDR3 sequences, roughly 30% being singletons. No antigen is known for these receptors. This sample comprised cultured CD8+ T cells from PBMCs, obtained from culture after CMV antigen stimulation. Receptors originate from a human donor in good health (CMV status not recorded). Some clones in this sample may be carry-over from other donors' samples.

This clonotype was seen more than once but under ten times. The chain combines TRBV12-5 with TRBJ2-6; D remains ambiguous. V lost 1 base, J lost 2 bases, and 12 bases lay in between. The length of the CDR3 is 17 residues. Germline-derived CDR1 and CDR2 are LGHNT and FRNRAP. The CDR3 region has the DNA TGTGCTAGTGGTTTGGGTACTGTCCACCCTGGGGCCAACGTCCTGACTTTC. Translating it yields CASGLGTVHPGANVLTF. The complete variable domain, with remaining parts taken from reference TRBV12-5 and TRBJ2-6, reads DARVTQTPRHKVTEMGQEVTMRCQPILGHNTVFWYRQTMMQGLELLAYFRNRAPLDDSGMPKDRFSAEMPDATLATLKIQPSEPRDSAVYFCASGLGTVHPGANVLTFGAGSRLTVL.

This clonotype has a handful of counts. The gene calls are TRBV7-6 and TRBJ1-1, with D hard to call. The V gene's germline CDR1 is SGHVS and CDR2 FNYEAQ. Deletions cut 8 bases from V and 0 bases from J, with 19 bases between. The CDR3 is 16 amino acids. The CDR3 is CASGPSGWSMNTEAFF. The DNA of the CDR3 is TGTGCCAGCGGCCCATCGGGGTGGAGTATGAACACTGAAGCTTTCTTT.

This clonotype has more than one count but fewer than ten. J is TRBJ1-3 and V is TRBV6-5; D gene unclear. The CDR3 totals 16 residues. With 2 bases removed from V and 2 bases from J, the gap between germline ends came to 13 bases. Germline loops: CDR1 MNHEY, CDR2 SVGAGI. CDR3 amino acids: CASSYRIYGPGNTIYF. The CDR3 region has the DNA TGTGCCAGCAGTTACCGGATTTATGGACCTGGAAACACCATATATTTT.

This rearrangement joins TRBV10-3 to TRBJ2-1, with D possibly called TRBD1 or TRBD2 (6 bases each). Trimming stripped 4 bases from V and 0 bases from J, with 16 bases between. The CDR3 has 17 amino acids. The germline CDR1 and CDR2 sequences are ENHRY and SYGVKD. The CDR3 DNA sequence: TGTGCCATCAGTGCAGGGAGGCGGACAGCCTCCTACAATGAGCAGTTCTTC. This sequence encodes CAISAGRRTASYNEQFF.

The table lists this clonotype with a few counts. In DNA form, the CDR3 reads TGTGCCAGCAGTGTACTTCCGAGGGGCACAGATACGCAGTATTTT. Translation: CASSVLPRGTDTQYF. The chain is built from TRBV6-1 and TRBJ2-3; D is perhaps TRBD2 (5 bases). The V and J ends lost 4 bases and 1 base respectively, with 12 bases between them. Germline V lookup: CDR1 MNHNS, CDR2 SASEGT. The CDR3 contains 15 residues.

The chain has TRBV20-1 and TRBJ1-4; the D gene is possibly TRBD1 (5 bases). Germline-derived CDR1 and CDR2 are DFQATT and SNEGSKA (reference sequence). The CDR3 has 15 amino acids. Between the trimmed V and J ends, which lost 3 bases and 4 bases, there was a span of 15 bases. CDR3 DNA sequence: TGCAGTGCTAGCCCCGGGGGGAATTTTAATGAAAAACTGTTTTTT. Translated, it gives CSASPGGNFNEKLFF.

CDR3 sequence: CASSLTSGGLRGNEQFF. For the CDR3, the DNA is TGTGCCAGCAGCCTTACTAGCGGGGGCCTTCGGGGCAATGAGCAGTTCTTC. This rearrangement joins TRBV3-1 to TRBJ2-1, with 11 bases fitting TRBD2. CDR3 length equals 17 residues. The germline gives CDR1 LGHDT, CDR2 YNNKEL (reference sequence). The J segment lost 6 bases and the V segment lost 4 bases, leaving 11 bases of the junction unmatched.

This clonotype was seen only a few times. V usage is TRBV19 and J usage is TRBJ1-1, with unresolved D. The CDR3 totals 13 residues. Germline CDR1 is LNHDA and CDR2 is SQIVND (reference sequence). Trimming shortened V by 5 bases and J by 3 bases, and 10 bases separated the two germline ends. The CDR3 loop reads CASSPPDDTEAFF. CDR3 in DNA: TGTGCCAGTAGTCCACCCGACGACACTGAAGCTTTCTTT.

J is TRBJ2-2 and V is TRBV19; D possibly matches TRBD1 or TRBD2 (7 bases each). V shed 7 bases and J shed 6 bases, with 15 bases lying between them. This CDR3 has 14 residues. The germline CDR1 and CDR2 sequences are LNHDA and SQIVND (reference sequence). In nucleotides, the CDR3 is TGTGCCAGTATTTTGGGAGGGGGCCCCGGGGAGCTGTTTTTT. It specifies CASILGGGPGELFF.

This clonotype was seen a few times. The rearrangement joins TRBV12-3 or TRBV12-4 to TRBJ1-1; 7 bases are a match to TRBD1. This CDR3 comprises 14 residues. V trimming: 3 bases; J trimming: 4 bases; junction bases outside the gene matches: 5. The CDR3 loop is CASSFPTGFTEAFF. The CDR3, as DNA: TGTGCCAGCAGTTTCCCGACAGGGTTCACTGAAGCTTTCTTT.

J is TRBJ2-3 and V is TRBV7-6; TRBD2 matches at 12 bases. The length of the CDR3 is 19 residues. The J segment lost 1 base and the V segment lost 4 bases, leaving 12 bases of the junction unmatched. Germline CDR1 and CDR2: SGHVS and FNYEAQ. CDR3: CASSSTTSGGPQGTDTQYF. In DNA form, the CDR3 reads TGTGCCAGCAGCTCAACTACTAGCGGGGGGCCCCAAGGCACAGATACGCAGTATTTT.